Listed below are T cell receptor beta chains from one sample, sequenced in a study of prognosis after radiotherapy for stage I lung cancer. In TCRdb, the multiplex PCR reads were re-called with MiXCR into one record per CDR3 protein. The table has over 30,000 distinct CDR3 sequences, roughly a quarter seen once. Here the sequenced sample was PBMCs, taken before or after stereotactic body radiation therapy (not recorded which). The receptors derive from a donor over 45 with non-small cell lung cancer. Both conserved end residues are part of each CDR3. D genes are given only for firm matches. The listing skips clone size in some rows; elsewhere it reads once, few, many or a size class.

clone size	V gene	D gene	J gene	CDR3 protein	CDR3 DNA
many	TRBV6-1	NA	TRBJ1-2	CASTRTDYGYTF	TGTGCCAGCACCCGGACGGACTATGGCTACACCTTC
many	TRBV12-3/TRBV12-4	NA	TRBJ1-1	CASSPSGTHTEAFF	TGTGCCAGCAGCCCTTCCGGGACTCACACTGAAGCTTTCTTT
many	TRBV19	NA	TRBJ2-5	CASSPGPETQYF	TGTGCCAGTAGCCCGGGTCCAGAGACCCAGTACTTC
NA	TRBV6-1	NA	TRBJ1-1	CASGPELVMNTEAFF	TGTGCCAGCGGCCCCGAATTGGTGATGAACACTGAAGCCTTCTTT
many	TRBV10-3	NA	TRBJ1-1	CAISEAGVTPAFF	TGTGCCATCAGTGAGGCGGGGGTCACCCCCGCTTTCTTT
NA	TRBV5-5	TRBD1	TRBJ1-1	CASSLGGQRPMNTEAFF	TGTGCCAGCAGCTTGGGGGGACAGAGGCCTATGAACACTGAAGCTTTCTTT
NA	TRBV20-1	NA	TRBJ2-3	CSATPLLAEYGTDTQYF	TGCAGTGCAACCCCCCTACTAGCAGAATATGGCACAGATACGCAGTATTTT
NA	TRBV4-1	TRBD2	TRBJ2-5	CASSQALPGGSRGGETQYF	TGCGCCAGCAGCCAAGCCCTCCCTGGGGGCTCTCGCGGGGGGGAGACCCAGTACTTC
many	TRBV11-2	NA	TRBJ1-1	CASSLAEYTEAFF	TGTGCCAGCAGCTTAGCTGAGTACACTGAAGCTTTCTTT
few	TRBV5-1	TRBD1	TRBJ1-1	CASSNYRTGGRLGNTEAFF	TGCGCCAGCAGTAACTACCGAACAGGGGGCAGACTGGGAAACACTGAAGCTTTCTTT
many	TRBV7-3	NA	TRBJ1-1	CASSPFGGTEAFF	TGTGCCAGCAGCCCCTTCGGAGGGACTGAAGCTTTCTTT
many	TRBV30	NA	TRBJ1-2	CAWTPTGLNYGYTF	TGTGCCTGGACCCCGACAGGATTGAACTATGGCTACACCTTC
many	TRBV11-3	NA	TRBJ2-2	CASSLETGELFF	TGTGCCAGCAGCTTGGAAACCGGGGAGCTGTTTTTT
NA	TRBV20-1	NA	TRBJ1-2	CSAAWSGTVYGYTF	TGCAGTGCCGCCTGGTCGGGGACCGTATATGGCTACACCTTC
many	TRBV28	NA	TRBJ2-7	CASRRGYYEQYF	TGTGCCAGCAGGAGAGGGTACTACGAGCAGTACTTC
many	TRBV20-1	NA	TRBJ1-6	CSGGNGNSPLHF	TGCAGTGGAGGAAATGGTAATTCACCCCTCCACTTT
many	TRBV14	NA	TRBJ2-7	CASSQMGTMSSYEQYF	TGTGCCAGCAGCCAAATGGGGACCATGAGCTCCTACGAGCAGTACTTC
many	TRBV15	TRBD1	TRBJ1-5	CATSRVRGGQPQHF	TGTGCCACCAGCAGAGTCAGGGGGGGACAGCCCCAGCATTTT
many	TRBV11-2	NA	TRBJ1-6	CASSLISSYNSPLHF	TGTGCCAGCAGCTTAATCAGCTCCTATAATTCACCCCTCCACTTT
many	TRBV19	NA	TRBJ1-2	CASSIGPTQGGSYGYTF	TGTGCCAGTAGTATAGGACCCACCCAGGGAGGAAGCTATGGCTACACCTTC
many	TRBV29-1	TRBD1	TRBJ2-7	CSANRGTRYEQYF	TGCAGCGCCAACAGGGGAACAAGATACGAGCAGTACTTC
many	TRBV11-1	TRBD2	TRBJ2-3	CASSLRLAGTITDTQYF	TGTGCCAGCAGCTTAAGGCTAGCGGGGACAATCACAGATACGCAGTATTTT
many	TRBV20-1	TRBD1	TRBJ1-1	CSARYRGTEAFF	TGCAGTGCTAGATACAGGGGCACTGAAGCTTTCTTT
once	TRBV15	NA	TRBJ2-7	CATSRQTSSSYEHYF	TGTGCCACCAGCAGGCAGACTAGTAGCTCCTACGAGCATTACTTC
many	TRBV28	NA	TRBJ1-1	CASLGRERGRTEAFF	TGTGCCAGCCTCGGACGAGAACGAGGGCGGACTGAAGCTTTCTTT
many	TRBV20-1	TRBD2	TRBJ2-1	CSALAGGSYNEQFF	TGCAGTGCTTTAGCGGGAGGTTCCTACAATGAGCAGTTCTTC
NA	TRBV5-6	TRBD1	TRBJ2-4	CASSWTGSWAKNIQYF	TGTGCCAGCAGCTGGACAGGGAGTTGGGCCAAAAACATTCAGTACTTC
many	TRBV3-1	TRBD1	TRBJ2-5	CASSRTGGVGETQYF	TGTGCCAGCAGCCGGACAGGAGGAGTTGGGGAGACCCAGTACTTC
many	TRBV9	NA	TRBJ1-6	CASSPRDQMNSPLHF	TGTGCCAGCAGCCCACGGGACCAAATGAATTCACCCCTCCACTTT